This T cell receptor beta chain was sequenced in a study of blood T cell repertoires in COVID-19. Generated by immunoSEQ multiplex PCR, the TCRdb table keeps only in-frame clones and is missing some. The repertoire holds roughly 380,000 clones, with around 89% as singletons. Trimming left V 5 bases short and J 2 bases short, with 12 bases between. The CDR3 length is 14 residues. Germline loops: CDR1 GTSNPN, CDR2 SVGIG (reference sequence). Sequenced input: peripheral blood. This receptor was obtained from a middle-aged woman with COVID-19, enrolled during active disease. This chain uses TRBV30 with TRBJ1-4, with D uncertain. CDR3 DNA: TGTGCCTGGTCGCGTATTGCGACTAATGAAAAACTGTTTTTT. It encodes CAWSRIATNEKLFF.